Listed here are 6 T cell receptor beta chains from one sample, sequenced in a study of shared clonotypes between healthy human individuals. Profiled with immunoSEQ multiplex PCR; TCRdb holds only in-frame clones, not every one. Of about 2 million clones in the sample, 90% to 95% were seen once. Sequences were obtained from naive CD4+ T cells sorted from blood. Subset specified: CD45RA+ positively selected. Every receptor here comes from a man in his late teens or twenties in good health.

V and J are TRBV6-5 and TRBJ1-2; possibly TRBD1 for D (5 bases). Germline CDR1 and CDR2: MNHEY and SVGAGI. V dropped 6 bases and J dropped 2 bases, with 10 bases sitting between them. This CDR3 has 13 residues. For the CDR3, the DNA is TGTGCCAGCAGCGACGGACACAACTATGGCTACACCTTC. It encodes CASSDGHNYGYTF.

This chain joins TRBV6-1 and TRBJ2-6; 8 nucleotides line up with TRBD1. The CDR3 runs to 19 residues. Germline V gives CDR1 MNHNS, CDR2 SASEGT. V dropped 2 bases and J dropped 3; count of bases not matched to a gene: 12. CDR3 region: CASSEWTGTGYGGANVLTF. CDR3 coding DNA: TGTGCCAGCAGTGAATGGACCGGGACAGGCTATGGTGGGGCCAACGTCCTGACTTTC.

This CDR3 is CASSLVIGTYEQYF. DNA of the CDR3: TGTGCCAGCAGCTTAGTAATCGGGACCTACGAGCAGTACTTC. The chain links TRBV13 to TRBJ2-7; perhaps TRBD2 as D (5 bases). There are 14 residues in the CDR3. V lost 1 base, J lost 2 bases, and 9 bases lay in between. Looked up from germline, CDR1 is PRHDT and CDR2 is FYEKMQ (reference sequence).

The V call is TRBV25-1, the J call TRBJ2-1; perhaps TRBD1 as D (6 bases). CDR3 size: 13 residues. The V gene's germline CDR1 is MGHDK and CDR2 SYGVNS. V lost 7 bases and J lost 7, with 14 bases in between. DNA of the CDR3: TGTGCCAGCACTCTGGCAGGGGCTAATGAGCAGTTCTTC. It codes for CASTLAGANEQFF.

This chain connects TRBV7-5 to TRBJ1-4; the table gives TRBD1 as D, unverified against the DNA. TRBV7-5 is shown as a pseudogene. The CDR3 length is 14 residues. CDR3 in DNA: TGTGCCAGAAGCTTACAGGGTAGAGGAGAAAAACTGTTTTTT. Translation gives CARSLQGRGEKLFF.

The rearrangement uses TRBV5-4 and TRBJ2-2; D not certain. V gave up 4 bases and J gave up 0 bases, with 7 bases separating them. The CDR3 is made up of 14 amino acids. In germline, CDR1 is SGHNT, CDR2 YYREEE (reference sequence). Here the CDR3 reads CASSPGPNTGELFF. The CDR3 DNA sequence: TGTGCCAGCAGCCCGGGCCCGAACACCGGGGAGCTGTTTTTT.